The clone carrying this T cell receptor beta chain was counted a few times. What it binds is unknown. The data stem from a study of response to subunit inactivated influenza vaccine. The CDR3 is 15 residues long. Germline V gives CDR1 MNHEY, CDR2 SVGEGT. V was trimmed by 7 bases and J by 0 bases, leaving 16 bases between them. TCRdb re-called the RT-PCR reads through MiXCR, storing one row per CDR3 protein. Of hundreds of thousands of distinct CDR3 sequences in the sample, 10% to 15% are singletons; the top ten hold approximately 14%. Whole-study results and caveats: Each seasonal influenza vaccination, the authors suggested, recruits few new T cells.

Sequenced here: PBMCs from blood, sampled roughly 6 weeks after vaccination. The source is a middle-aged man who received an inactivated influenza vaccine. The rearrangement uses TRBV6-2 or TRBV6-3 and TRBJ2-7, with a possible D match to TRBD2 (6 bases). The chain's CDR3 is CASTLQGGVSYEQYF. Written as DNA, the CDR3 is TGTGCCAGCACACTTCAAGGAGGGGTCTCCTACGAGCAGTACTTC.